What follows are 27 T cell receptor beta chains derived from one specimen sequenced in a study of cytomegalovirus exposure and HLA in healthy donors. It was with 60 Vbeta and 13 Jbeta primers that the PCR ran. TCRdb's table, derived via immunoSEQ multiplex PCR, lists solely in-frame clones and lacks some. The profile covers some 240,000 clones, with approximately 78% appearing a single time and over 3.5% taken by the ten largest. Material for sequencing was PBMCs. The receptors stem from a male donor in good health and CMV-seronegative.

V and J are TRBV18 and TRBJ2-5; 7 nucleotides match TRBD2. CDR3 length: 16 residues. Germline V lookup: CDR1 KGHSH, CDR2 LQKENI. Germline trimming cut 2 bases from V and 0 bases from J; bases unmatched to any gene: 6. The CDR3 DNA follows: TGTGCCAGCTCACCAAAAAGCGGGGCGAACCAAGAGACCCAGTACTTC. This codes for CASSPKSGANQETQYF. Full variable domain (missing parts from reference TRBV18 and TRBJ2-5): NAGVMQNPRHLVRRRGQEARLRCSPMKGHSHVYWYRQLPEEGLKFMVYLQKENIIDESGMPKERFSAEFPKEGPSILRIQQVVRGDSAAYFCASSPKSGANQETQYFGPGTRLLVL.

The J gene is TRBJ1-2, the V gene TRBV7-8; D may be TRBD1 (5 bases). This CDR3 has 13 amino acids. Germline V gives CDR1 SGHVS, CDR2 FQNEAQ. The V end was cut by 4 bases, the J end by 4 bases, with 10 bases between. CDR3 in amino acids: CASSSGRVYGYTF. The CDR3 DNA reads TGTGCCAGCAGCTCCGGCAGGGTCTATGGCTACACCTTC.

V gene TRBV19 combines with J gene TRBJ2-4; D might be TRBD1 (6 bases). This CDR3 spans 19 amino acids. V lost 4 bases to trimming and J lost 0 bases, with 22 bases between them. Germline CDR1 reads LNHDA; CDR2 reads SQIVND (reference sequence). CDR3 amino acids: CASSTFRQRTELAKNIQYF. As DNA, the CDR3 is TGTGCCAGTAGTACTTTTAGACAGAGGACAGAACTAGCCAAAAACATTCAGTACTTC.

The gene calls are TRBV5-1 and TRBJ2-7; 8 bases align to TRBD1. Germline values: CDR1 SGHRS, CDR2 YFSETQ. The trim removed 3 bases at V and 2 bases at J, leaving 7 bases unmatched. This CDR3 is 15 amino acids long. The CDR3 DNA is TGCGCCAGCAGCTCCGGGACAGGATACACCTACGAGCAGTACTTC. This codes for CASSSGTGYTYEQYF.

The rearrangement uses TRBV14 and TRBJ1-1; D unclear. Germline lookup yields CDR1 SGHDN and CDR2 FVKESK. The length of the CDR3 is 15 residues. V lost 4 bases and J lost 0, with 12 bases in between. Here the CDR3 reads CASSLQTILNTEAFF. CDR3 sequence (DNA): TGTGCCAGCAGCCTGCAGACAATCTTGAACACTGAAGCTTTCTTT.

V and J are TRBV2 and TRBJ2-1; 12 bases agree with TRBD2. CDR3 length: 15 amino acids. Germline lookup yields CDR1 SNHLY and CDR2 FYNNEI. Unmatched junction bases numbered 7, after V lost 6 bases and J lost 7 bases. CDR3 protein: CASSERTSGKNEQFF. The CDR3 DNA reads TGTGCCAGCAGCGAAAGGACTAGCGGGAAAAATGAGCAGTTCTTC.

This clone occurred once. The CDR3, as DNA: TGTGCCAGCAGAACAGGGCTAAGTCAGCCCCAGCATTTT. Encoded protein: CASRTGLSQPQHF. The chain recombines TRBV6-1 with TRBJ1-5, with a tentative D call TRBD1 (6 bases). Germline CDR1 and CDR2: MNHNS and SASEGT. The CDR3 sequence is 13 residues long. Deletions cut 6 bases from V and 6 bases from J, with 12 bases between.

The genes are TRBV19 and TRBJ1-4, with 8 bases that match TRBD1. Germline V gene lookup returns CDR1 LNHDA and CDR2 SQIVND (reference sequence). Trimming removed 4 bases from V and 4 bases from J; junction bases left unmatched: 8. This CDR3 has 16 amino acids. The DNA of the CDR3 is TGTGCCAGTAGTACCTCGGGACAGGCTGGTAATGAAAAACTGTTTTTT. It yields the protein CASSTSGQAGNEKLFF.

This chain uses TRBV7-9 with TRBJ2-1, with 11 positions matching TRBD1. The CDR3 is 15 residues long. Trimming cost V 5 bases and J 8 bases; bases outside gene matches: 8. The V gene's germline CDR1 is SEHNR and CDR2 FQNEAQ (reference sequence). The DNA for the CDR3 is TGTGCCAGCAGCCCGGCCGGGACAGGGGGTGATGAGCAGTTCTTC. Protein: CASSPAGTGGDEQFF.

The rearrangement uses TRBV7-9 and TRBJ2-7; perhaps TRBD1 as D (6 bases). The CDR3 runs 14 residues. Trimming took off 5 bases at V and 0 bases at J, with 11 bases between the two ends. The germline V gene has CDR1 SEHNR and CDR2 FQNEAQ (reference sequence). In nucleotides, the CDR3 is TGTGCCAGCAGCCGCGGACAGCCCTCCTACGAGCAGTACTTC. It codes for CASSRGQPSYEQYF.

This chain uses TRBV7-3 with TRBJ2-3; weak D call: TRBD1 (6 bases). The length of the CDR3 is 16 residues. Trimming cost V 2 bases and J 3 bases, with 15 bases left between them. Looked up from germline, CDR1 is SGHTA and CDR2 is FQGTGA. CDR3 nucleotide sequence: TGTGCCAGCAGCTTAGCGGCAGGGGCAGGTACAGATACGCAGTATTTT. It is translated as CASSLAAGAGTDTQYF.

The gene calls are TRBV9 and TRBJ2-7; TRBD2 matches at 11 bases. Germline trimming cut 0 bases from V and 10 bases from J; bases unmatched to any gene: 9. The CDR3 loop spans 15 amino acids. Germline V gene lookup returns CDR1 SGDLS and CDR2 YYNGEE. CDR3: CASSVAGTSGGKQYF. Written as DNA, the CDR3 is TGTGCCAGCAGCGTAGCGGGGACTAGCGGTGGAAAACAGTACTTC.

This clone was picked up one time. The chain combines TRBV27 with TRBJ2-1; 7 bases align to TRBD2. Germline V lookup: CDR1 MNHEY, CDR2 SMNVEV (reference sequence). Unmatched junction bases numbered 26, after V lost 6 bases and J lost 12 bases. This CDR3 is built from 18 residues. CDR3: CASSSREGNEQFLGGQFF. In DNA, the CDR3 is TGTGCCAGCAGCAGCAGGGAGGGAAATGAGCAGTTCCTCGGGGGGCAGTTCTTC.

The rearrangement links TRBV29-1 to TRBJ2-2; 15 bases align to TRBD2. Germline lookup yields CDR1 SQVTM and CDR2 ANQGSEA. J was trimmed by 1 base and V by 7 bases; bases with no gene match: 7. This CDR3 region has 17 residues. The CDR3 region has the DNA TGCAGCGCCCTGGGGACTAGCGGGAGGCGGAACACCGGGGAGCTGTTTTTT. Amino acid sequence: CSALGTSGRRNTGELFF.

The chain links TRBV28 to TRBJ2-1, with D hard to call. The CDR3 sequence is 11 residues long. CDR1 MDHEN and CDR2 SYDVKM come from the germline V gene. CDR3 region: CGTVSYNEQFF. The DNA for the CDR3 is TGTGGAACAGTTTCCTACAATGAGCAGTTCTTC.

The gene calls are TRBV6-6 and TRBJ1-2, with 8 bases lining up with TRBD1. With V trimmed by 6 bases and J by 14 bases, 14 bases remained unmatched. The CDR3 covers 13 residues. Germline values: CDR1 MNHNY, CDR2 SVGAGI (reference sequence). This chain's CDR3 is CASSAIDGQGRTF. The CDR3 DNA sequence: TGTGCCAGCAGCGCCATTGACGGACAGGGCAGAACCTTC.

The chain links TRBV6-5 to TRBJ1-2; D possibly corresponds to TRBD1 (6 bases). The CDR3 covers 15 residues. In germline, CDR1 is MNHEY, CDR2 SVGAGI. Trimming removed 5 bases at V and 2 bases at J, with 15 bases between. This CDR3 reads CASSQRQGRNYGYTF. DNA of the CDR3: TGTGCCAGCAGTCAACGTCAGGGGAGAAACTATGGCTACACCTTC.

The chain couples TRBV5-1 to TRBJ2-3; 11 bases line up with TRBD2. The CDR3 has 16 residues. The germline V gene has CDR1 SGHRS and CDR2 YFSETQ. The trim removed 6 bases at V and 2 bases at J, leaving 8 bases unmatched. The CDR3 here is CASTPRTSGPTDTQYF. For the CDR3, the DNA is TGCGCCAGCACCCCGAGGACTAGCGGGCCCACAGATACGCAGTATTTT.

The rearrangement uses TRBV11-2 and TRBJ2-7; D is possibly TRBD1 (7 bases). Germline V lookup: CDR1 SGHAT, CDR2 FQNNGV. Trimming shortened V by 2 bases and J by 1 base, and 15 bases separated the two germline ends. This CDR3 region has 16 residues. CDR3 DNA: TGTGCCAGCAGCTTAAGGTCGCGGGGACAGTCCTACGAGCAGTACTTC. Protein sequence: CASSLRSRGQSYEQYF. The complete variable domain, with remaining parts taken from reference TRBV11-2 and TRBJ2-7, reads EAGVAQSPRYKIIEKRQSVAFWCNPISGHATLYWYQQILGQGPKLLIQFQNNGVVDDSQLPKDRFSAERLKGVDSTLKIQPAKLEDSAVYLCASSLRSRGQSYEQYFGPGTRLTVT.

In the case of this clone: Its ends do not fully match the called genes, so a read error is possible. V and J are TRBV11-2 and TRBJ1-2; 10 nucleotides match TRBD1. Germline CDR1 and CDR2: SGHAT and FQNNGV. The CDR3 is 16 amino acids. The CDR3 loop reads CASSLEGTGVHYGYTF. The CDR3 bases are TGTGCCAGCAGCCTAGAGGGGACAGGGGTTCACTATGGCTACACCTTC.

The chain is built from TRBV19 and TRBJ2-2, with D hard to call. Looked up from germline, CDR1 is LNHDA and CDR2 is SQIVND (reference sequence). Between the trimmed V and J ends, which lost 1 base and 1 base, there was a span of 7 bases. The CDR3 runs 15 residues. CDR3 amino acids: CASSIGWQNTGELFF. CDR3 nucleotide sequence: TGTGCCAGTAGTATAGGTTGGCAGAACACCGGGGAGCTGTTTTTT.

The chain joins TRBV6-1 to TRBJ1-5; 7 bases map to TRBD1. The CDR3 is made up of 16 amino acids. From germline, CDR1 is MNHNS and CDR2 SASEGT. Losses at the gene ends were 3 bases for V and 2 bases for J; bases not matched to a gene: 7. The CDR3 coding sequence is TGTGCCAGCAGTGAGGCAGGGGGTTTGGGCAATCAGCCCCAGCATTTT. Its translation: CASSEAGGLGNQPQHF.

The CDR3 region is CASSLRQGNGYTF. In DNA form, the CDR3 reads TGTGCCAGCAGCTTAAGACAGGGGAATGGCTACACCTTC. The chain joins TRBV5-8 to TRBJ1-2, with TRBD1 matching over 8 bases. CDR1 SGHTS and CDR2 YDEGEE come from the germline V gene. V shed 2 bases, J shed 6 bases, and the junction held 3 bases outside the gene matches. The CDR3 sequence is 13 residues long.

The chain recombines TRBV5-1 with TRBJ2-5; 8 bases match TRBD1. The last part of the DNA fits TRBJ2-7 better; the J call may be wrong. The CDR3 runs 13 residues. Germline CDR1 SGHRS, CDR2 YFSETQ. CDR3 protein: CASSLTGGNEQYF. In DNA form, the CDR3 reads TGCGCCAGCAGCTTGACAGGGGGGAACGAGCAGTACTTC.

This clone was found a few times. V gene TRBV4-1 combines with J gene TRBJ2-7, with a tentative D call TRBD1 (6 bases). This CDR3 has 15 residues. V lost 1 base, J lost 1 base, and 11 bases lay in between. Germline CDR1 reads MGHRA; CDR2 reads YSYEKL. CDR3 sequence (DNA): TGCGCCAGCAGCCAAGCTTCCGGACAGTCCTACGAGCAGTACTTC. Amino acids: CASSQASGQSYEQYF.

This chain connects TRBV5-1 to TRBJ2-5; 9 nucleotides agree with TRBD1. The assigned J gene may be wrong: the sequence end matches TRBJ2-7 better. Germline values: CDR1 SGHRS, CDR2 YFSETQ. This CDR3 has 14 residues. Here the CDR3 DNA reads TGCGCCAGCAGCCGGACAGGGGCTTCTCACGAGCAGTACTTC. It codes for CASSRTGASHEQYF.

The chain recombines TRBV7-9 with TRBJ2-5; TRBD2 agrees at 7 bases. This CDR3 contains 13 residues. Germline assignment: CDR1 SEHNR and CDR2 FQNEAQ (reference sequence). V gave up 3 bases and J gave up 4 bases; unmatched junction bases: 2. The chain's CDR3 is CASSLPSGETQYF. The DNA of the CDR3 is TGTGCCAGCAGCTTGCCTAGCGGAGAGACCCAGTACTTC.